This T cell receptor (beta chain) was found in a study of T cell responses to AZD1222 COVID-19 vaccine. Sequenced by immunoSEQ multiplex PCR; TCRdb stores in-frame clones only, minus some. The repertoire holds approximately 220,000 clones, with more than 85% as singletons. The source was peripheral blood, collected on day 0 of MenACWY control vaccination. The receptor was isolated from an adult in good health.

In nucleotides, the CDR3 is TGTGCCAGCAGAGATGGGACAGGGGACGGAAACACCATATATTTT. This gives the protein CASRDGTGDGNTIYF. The chain combines TRBV6-5 with TRBJ1-3; 10 bases map to TRBD1. Trimming cost V 6 bases and J 4 bases; bases outside gene matches: 6. Germline V gene lookup returns CDR1 MNHEY and CDR2 SVGAGI. The CDR3 covers 15 residues.